Listed here is a single T cell receptor (beta chain). This entry is derived from a study of beta chain features in type 1 diabetes. Study overall: Taken together, all samples contributed roughly 100 million examined sorted cells.

As every portion of the isolated RNA was reverse transcribed, the sequencing read expressed TCRB transcripts. The data were produced by immunoSEQ multiplex PCR, yet TCRdb's version contains in-frame clones alone and is incomplete. This table holds 400,000 to 600,000 clones, over 25% found once. Unmatched junction bases numbered 6, after V lost 2 bases and J lost 5 bases. The CDR3 has 16 residues. Germline V gene data show CDR1 as SGHTA and CDR2 as FQGTGA. The sequence was collected from a young man in good health. Sequencing was carried out using naive CD4+ T cells from blood. The genes are TRBV7-3 and TRBJ2-2; 9 bases map to TRBD1. The CDR3 DNA sequence: TGTGCCAGCAGCTTAGCCGGGACAGGGAGGACCGGGGAGCTGTTTTTT. Translated, it gives CASSLAGTGRTGELFF.